This T cell receptor beta chain was recovered during a study of early T cells in non-severe SARS-CoV-2 infection. Turning to the study itself: Investigators sequenced bulk RNA drawn from unsorted whole blood, and chains remained unpaired.

This clonotype has ten or more counts. V trimming: 4 bases; J trimming: 1 base; junction bases outside the gene matches: 6. This CDR3 has 17 residues. The germline V gene has CDR1 MGHDK and CDR2 SYGVNS. In the library, individual cDNA molecules carried attached unique molecular identifiers. TCRdb independently ran MiXCR on the 5' RACE reads; one entry per CDR3 protein. The profile shows 20,000 to 25,000 distinct CDR3 sequences, about 4% of them singletons. The sample comprised whole blood. The clonotype was recovered from an adult who was a healthcare worker with PCR-confirmed SARS-CoV-2 infection or an uninfected control (not recorded which). This rearrangement joins TRBV25-1 to TRBJ2-5, with TRBD2 matching over 13 bases. The CDR3 region is CASSAPTSGGFQETQYF. Written as DNA, the CDR3 is TGTGCCAGCAGTGCCCCGACTAGCGGGGGGTTCCAAGAGACCCAGTACTTC.